The present T cell receptor beta chain was sequenced within a study of blood T cell repertoires in COVID-19. Study-level background: Sample material is recorded as cDNA or gDNA derived from T cells, B-cell-depleted T cells, or PBMCs.

Under the authors' procedure: By means of reference gene primer amplification, nucleated cell counts were estimated. The method was immunoSEQ multiplex PCR; TCRdb's version includes in-frame clones alone and lacks a portion of them. The DNA was the basis for D and trimming; V, J and clone size are from that table. Among 150,000 to 200,000 clones, roughly nine tenths were seen once, and the ten largest hold 0.99%. Trimming removed 8 bases from V and 10 bases from J; junction bases left unmatched: 4. Germline V gives CDR1 SNHLY, CDR2 FYNNEI. The CDR3 totals 12 residues. Specimen: peripheral blood. The chain joins TRBV2 to TRBJ1-4, with TRBD1 matching 10 bases. The clonotype comes from a man in his late teens or twenties with acute or convalescent COVID-19. The CDR3 nucleotides read TGTGCCAGCGAAGACAGGGGGCGAAAACTGTTTTTT. Protein sequence: CASEDRGRKLFF.